The sequence of this T cell receptor (beta chain) was determined in a study of T cells in Graves' hyperthyroidism and ophthalmopathy (dated by TCRdb to the late 2010s). Concerning the study at large: Peripheral blood was sampled at the time of initial diagnosis, prior to any treatment. Once sampling was done, hyperthyroidism patients were given methimazole at a starting dose of 30 mg daily, whereas ophthalmopathy patients were given high-dose intravenous methylprednisolone. Prospective prediction of ophthalmopathy was tested in an independent validation cohort consisting of fewer than 20 hyperthyroidism patients and more than 15 patients who later progressed to ophthalmopathy. According to the paper, TCR Vbeta CDR3 sequencing was carried out on about 140 peripheral blood samples, which came from fewer than 50 ophthalmopathy, 75 or so hyperthyroidism and roughly 17 progressor patients. To identify distinguishing TCR V-J signatures, a discovery cohort of about a hundred patients was used, comprising 40 to 45 with Graves' ophthalmopathy and around 57 with stable Graves' hyperthyroidism. The 100 discovery patients were randomly split 7:3 into training and test sets. Thyroid tissue and blood T-cell repertoires from about 6 Graves' hyperthyroidism patients were also compared in the study.

The TCR beta CDR3 regions were amplified from the RNA transcripts. The first round of RT-PCR for the TCR CDR3 was performed with the HTBI primer set and the Qiagen OneStep RT-PCR kit. Libraries were constructed in a second round of multiplex PCR, after which size selection and purification were performed. The libraries were sequenced on an Illumina HiSeq2000 using paired-end 100 bp reads. As for the authors' bioinformatics: SOAPnuke was used to process the raw data, removing reads that contained adapters or uncalled bases, had a mean Phred below 15, or lacked an exact match to the constant primer or identifier. COPE v1.2.5 was used to merge high-quality paired reads, and clonotypes were defined as unique nucleotide sequences. Clonotypes were aligned to IMGT TRBV, TRBD and TRBJ reference segments using MiTCR v1.1. The analysis included only V-J combinations with a frequency above 0.0001, which together covered roughly 99% of the repertoires. A TCS score was defined as the ratio of F50 (clonal expansion) to E x V (chaos), with BLOSUM62-based TCRdist applied between CDR3 peptides within each V-J. Welch's t-statistics and random forest reduced 500 to 550 V-J features to some 14, which were used in a naive Bayes classifier (R e1071). TCRdb reanalyzed the raw reads on its own, using fastp at Q25 for trimming and MiXCR for clone calling, and kept in-frame beta chains. Every entry covers one CDR3 protein and lists the most common genes and DNA from its rows. TCRdb, rather than the study authors, made the V and J calls. The sample data list roughly 250,000 distinct CDR3 sequences, and around 15% of these were observed just once. In total, the top ten clones hold around 30% of the sample.

Ophthalmopathy patients had moderately to severely active disease, Clinical Activity Score of at least 3, NOSPECS grade of at least 4, and duration under 3 months. Exclusion was applied to patients with uncontrolled infections, other autoimmune diseases, pregnancy or lactation. Diagnoses were established on the basis of clinical symptoms, serum thyroxine and TRAb, thyroid ultrasound, and orbital computed tomography. Ficoll-Paque density gradient centrifugation was used to isolate PBMCs from around 10 ml of fresh peripheral blood. Total RNA was extracted using Trizol reagent, and RNA quality was assessed on an Agilent 2100 Bioanalyzer. Based on the germline V gene, the CDR1 and CDR2 sequences are SGHVT and SQSDAQ. The cysteine opens and the phenylalanine closes a CDR3 of 15 amino acids. This entry keeps only the CDR3 DNA: 45 bases, framed from base 1. V drops 4 bases and J drops 0 bases, leaving 12 bases in between.

Findings and caveats that apply to the study as a whole: No statistical method was used to set the sample size in advance, and investigators knew the group allocation. During validation, the model predicted progression to ophthalmopathy a median of around 6 months ahead of onset, with approximately 70% sensitivity and 72.22% specificity. Most expanded thyroid clonotypes (frequency above 0.001) were also detected in blood, a finding suggesting that blood repertoires may reflect thyroid immune responses. In cross-validation, a model built on a 13 V-J signature told ophthalmopathy apart from stable hyperthyroidism with under 90% sensitivity and roughly 81% specificity, and in testing the same model reached 80%/75%.

In this sample, this clonotype turned up many times. Its antigen is currently not known. Base-call qualities are not available, and no considerably larger clone is one nucleotide away. Specimen: blood. Recombination connected TRBV7-4 to TRBJ1-1; TRBD1 might be the D gene, on 5 matching bases. The clonotype comes from a woman between 18 and 29 years old with Graves' ophthalmopathy. The CDR3 reads as follows: CASSSTGGVNTEAFF. The bases read TGTGCCAGCAGCTCAACAGGAGGCGTGAACACTGAAGCTTTCTTT.